Each of the 15 T cell receptor beta chains below was sequenced from the same sample in a study. Via MiXCR, TCRdb re-called the RT-PCR reads, giving one row per CDR3 protein. The data show hundreds of thousands of distinct CDR3 sequences, approximately 15% seen once. What was sequenced was memory CD4+ T cells from blood. The receptors stem from a female donor in good health, serving as a healthy control.

The chain combines TRBV20-1 with TRBJ2-3; unclear D gene. V was pared by 6 bases and J by 0 bases, with 13 bases between. Looked up from germline, CDR1 is DFQATT and CDR2 is SNEGSKA (reference sequence). The CDR3 extends over 14 amino acids. The CDR3 is CSAVPVTSTDTQYF. CDR3 coding DNA: TGCAGTGCGGTACCCGTAACTAGCACAGATACGCAGTATTTT.

CDR3 sequence reads: CSVEPGGTEAFF. Written as DNA, the CDR3 is TGCAGCGTTGAACCCGGCGGGACTGAAGCTTTCTTT. V and J are TRBV29-1 and TRBJ1-1; no clear D. The CDR3 consists of 12 residues. Germline loops: CDR1 SQVTM, CDR2 ANQGSEA. Trimming removed 2 bases from V and 5 bases from J, with 9 bases in between.

The chain joins TRBV7-8 to TRBJ1-1; D uncertain. V was shortened by 1 base and J by 5 bases, with 11 bases between the two germline ends. CDR1 is SGHVS and CDR2 is FQNEAQ in the germline V gene. The CDR3 consists of 14 residues. Written as DNA, the CDR3 is TGTGCCAGCAGCTTAGTATCTGGGTTTACTGAAGCTTTCTTT. Translated, it gives CASSLVSGFTEAFF.

DNA for the CDR3: TGTGCCAGCAGCCGCAACAGGGGAACTGAAGCTTTCTTT. This encodes CASSRNRGTEAFF. V and J are TRBV7-2 and TRBJ1-1; 7 bases match TRBD1. Per the germline V gene, CDR1 is SGHTA and CDR2 is FQGNSA. The CDR3 loop spans 13 amino acids. V lost 5 bases and J lost 5; bases outside the gene matches: 5. Full variable domain (outside the CDR3, taken from reference TRBV7-2 and TRBJ1-1): GAGVSQSPSNKVTEKGKDVELRCDPISGHTALYWYRQSLGQGLEFLIYFQGNSAPDKSGLPSDRFSAERTGGSVSTLTIQRTQQEDSAVYLCASSRNRGTEAFFGQGTRLTVV.

This chain links TRBV19 with TRBJ2-1; D possibly corresponds to TRBD2 (6 bases). V was cut by 10 bases and J by 3 bases, with 16 bases left in between. From germline, CDR1 is LNHDA and CDR2 SQIVND (reference sequence). The CDR3 sequence is 14 residues long. CDR3 sequence: CATMPGLSYNEQFF. The DNA for the CDR3 is TGTGCCACAATGCCGGGACTTAGCTACAATGAGCAGTTCTTC.

The rearrangement joins TRBV6-1 to TRBJ1-1; D remains ambiguous. Germline V gene sequence: CDR1 MNHNS, CDR2 SASEGT. V was clipped by 3 bases and J by 4 bases, with 15 bases between them. This CDR3 has 15 residues. DNA of the CDR3: TGTGCCAGCAGTGATCTTGGAGGAGCGAGCACTGAAGCTTTCTTT. Encoded protein: CASSDLGGASTEAFF.

This clonotype was counted a few times. V and J are TRBV5-1 and TRBJ2-3, with 8 bases lining up with TRBD1. J lost 1 base, V lost 4 bases, and 8 bases had no gene match. Germline V gene sequence: CDR1 SGHRS, CDR2 YFSETQ. The CDR3 runs 16 residues. The CDR3 DNA reads as TGCGCCAGCAGCCAGGGAGCGACAGGGGGCACAGATACGCAGTATTTT. Its translation: CASSQGATGGTDTQYF.

This clonotype has a handful of counts. This may stem from a read error, because a much larger clone lies one nucleotide away. The chain is built from TRBV20-1 and TRBJ2-1; tentative D call: TRBD2 (5 bases). CDR1 and CDR2 from the germline V gene are DFQATT and SNEGSKA (reference sequence). This CDR3 has 16 amino acids. CDR3 protein: CTASLIGQNSYNEQFF. Here the CDR3 DNA reads TGCACTGCTAGCCTAATTGGGCAAAACTCCTACAATGAGCAGTTCTTC.

In this sample, this clonotype turned up a few times. This sequence joins TRBV7-2 and TRBJ2-7; 9 bases are shared with TRBD2. This CDR3 is 18 amino acids long. CDR1 and CDR2 from the germline V gene are SGHTA and FQGNSA. The V segment lost 1 base and the J segment 7 bases; nucleotides outside the gene matches: 17. The CDR3 DNA follows: TGTGCCAGCAGCTTAGTACCCCCTGTTCTAGCGGGATCTGGGGAGCAGTACTTC. Protein sequence: CASSLVPPVLAGSGEQYF.

This clonotype was observed many times. The V gene is TRBV27, the J gene TRBJ2-1; 11 positions match TRBD2. The ends lost 5 bases at V and 7 bases at J; junction bases unmatched: 7. CDR1 is MNHEY and CDR2 is SMNVEV in the germline V gene (reference sequence). There are 15 residues in the CDR3. The CDR3 nucleotides are TGTGCCAGCAGTCCAAGACTAGCGGGAAGTAATGAGCAGTTCTTC. This gives the protein CASSPRLAGSNEQFF.

This clonotype was picked up many times. The rearrangement links TRBV6-5 to TRBJ2-3; 9 nucleotides align to TRBD1. Germline CDR1 and CDR2: MNHEY and SVGAGI. With V trimmed by 5 bases and J by 0 bases, 0 bases remained unmatched. This CDR3 is built from 14 residues. Here the CDR3 reads CASSGQGSTDTQYF. CDR3 DNA: TGTGCCAGCAGTGGACAGGGGAGCACAGATACGCAGTATTTT.

The gene calls are TRBV7-8 and TRBJ2-7; 7 nucleotides agree with TRBD1. There are 18 residues in the CDR3. The junction had 18 bases not matched to a gene; V was cut back by 5 bases and J by 2 bases. Germline V CDR1 and CDR2: SGHVS, FQNEAQ. CDR3: CASSPMDVWSGQTYEQYF. CDR3 DNA sequence: TGTGCCAGCAGCCCTATGGACGTGTGGTCGGGACAGACCTACGAGCAGTACTTC.

This clonotype was counted only a few times. This sequence joins TRBV7-9 and TRBJ2-7; D possibly corresponds to TRBD2 (6 bases). The CDR3 contains 15 residues. Germline-derived CDR1 and CDR2 are SEHNR and FQNEAQ (reference sequence). V was trimmed by 5 bases and J by 1 base, leaving 15 bases between them. The CDR3 protein is CASSPHRDSSYEQYF. In DNA form, the CDR3 reads TGTGCCAGCAGCCCACACCGGGACTCTTCCTACGAGCAGTACTTC.

This clonotype was detected a few times. The chain carries TRBV2 and TRBJ2-1; D call uncertain. Germline values: CDR1 SNHLY, CDR2 FYNNEI. The CDR3 is 11 amino acids. V was cut by 7 bases and J by 16 bases, with 17 bases left in between. The CDR3 DNA reads TGTGCCAGCATGGTGGCTAGTTGGTCCTTCTTC. Its translation is CASMVASWSFF. The variable domain in full, completed from reference TRBV2 and TRBJ2-1, reads EPEVTQTPSHQVTQMGQEVILRCVPISNHLYFYWYRQILGQKVEFLVSFYNNEISEKSEIFDDQFSVERPDGSNFTLKIRSTKLEDSAMYFCASMVASWSFFGPGTRLTVL.

Worth noting for this clonotype: A read error may be the cause here, since a much bigger clone is one base away. This chain links TRBV5-6 with TRBJ2-7, with D possibly TRBD2 on 5 matching bases. V was cut by 3 bases and J by 5 bases, with 12 bases left in between. Per the germline V gene, CDR1 is SGHDT and CDR2 is YYEEEE. The CDR3 runs to 13 residues. The CDR3 here is CASSSERAHEQYF. DNA for the CDR3: TGTGCCAGCAGCTCTGAGAGGGCCCACGAGCAGTACTTC.